This T cell receptor beta chain was sequenced during a study of control samples from healthy donors and cancer patients. TCRdb's copy holds only in-frame clones and misses some; the assay was immunoSEQ multiplex PCR. Here the sample spans about 150,000 clones, 93% being singletons. V was cut by 1 base and J by 0 bases, with 11 bases left in between. The CDR3 runs to 16 residues. The germline V gene has CDR1 MNHEY and CDR2 SMNVEV (reference sequence). This TCR derives from a man aged 50 or older in good health. Sample: blood. The chain combines TRBV27 with TRBJ2-3; D possibly corresponds to TRBD2 (5 bases). CDR3 loop: CASSLYLSGSTDTQYF. DNA for the CDR3: TGTGCCAGCAGTTTATACTTATCGGGAAGCACAGATACGCAGTATTTT.